These T cell receptor beta chains were read from a single sample in a study of beta chain features in type 1 diabetes. The protocol was immunoSEQ multiplex PCR, while the TCRdb copy is restricted to in-frame clones and leaves out a portion. Found here are fewer than 550,000 clones, 10% to 12% of them singletons; the top ten hold more than 0.045%. Sequencing input: naive CD4+ T cells from blood. All receptors derive from a woman aged 18-29 years in good health. Both conserved end residues are trimmed from each CDR3.

J gene | V gene | CDR3 protein
TRBJ2-1 | TRBV18 | ASSRSYNEQF
TRBJ2-1 | TRBV9 | ASSVDGSWVLGEQF
TRBJ2-1 | TRBV18 | ASSPAGGGHRNEQF
TRBJ2-4 | TRBV4-1 | ASSQGGGSKNIQY
TRBJ2-6 | TRBV27 | ASRTGSGANVLT
TRBJ2-3 | TRBV9 | ASSESGTGYRDTQY
TRBJ2-1 | TRBV30 | AWSVRTGFDEQF
TRBJ1-2 | TRBV5-8 | ASRYTGANKGGYT
TRBJ2-7 | TRBV7-3 | ASSTTGMSSYEQY
TRBJ2-5 | TRBV9 | ASSGIRLAGRETQY
TRBJ2-3 | TRBV27 | ASSRYFGNTDTQY
TRBJ2-3 | TRBV23-1 | ARNKGSPDTQY
TRBJ1-3 | TRBV27 | ASSPGVGNTIY
TRBJ2-1 | TRBV4-1 | ASSQDGGDRVYNEQF
TRBJ2-5 | TRBV7-2 | ASSLSRLAGGPSGETQY
TRBJ1-1 | TRBV4-2 | ASSREFRRITEAF
TRBJ2-3 | TRBV7-9 | ASSLVSSSSTDTQY
TRBJ1-4 | TRBV7-2 | ASSLDRGGEKLF
TRBJ2-5 | TRBV18 | ASSPREVETQY
TRBJ1-2 | TRBV2 | ASSVSSEWQEA
TRBJ2-7 | TRBV6-6 | ASSSKALPAYEQY
TRBJ2-1 | TRBV9 | ASSEGPNLYNEQF
TRBJ1-4 | TRBV7-2 | ASSSGTALTNEKLF
TRBJ2-5 | TRBV29-1 | SVGTGQGTQY
TRBJ1-5 | TRBV28 | ASSPASHRGNQPQH
TRBJ2-1 | TRBV4-2 | ASSRGSSYNEQF
TRBJ1-1 | TRBV4-2 | ASSPGFEDTEAF
TRBJ1-3 | TRBV29-1 | SVVRTGSPGAGNTIY
TRBJ2-1 | TRBV9 | ASSVGINEQF
TRBJ2-7 | TRBV7-2 | ASSSRAGVFYEQY
TRBJ1-4 | TRBV21-1 | ASSKLGLLNEKLF
TRBJ2-1 | TRBV4-3 | ASSQEAGRAEF
TRBJ2-7 | TRBV18 | ASSPGSGTGGYEQY
TRBJ2-1 | TRBV23-1 | ASRGLGALKNEQF
TRBJ1-3 | TRBV12-5 | ASGLVRNTIY
TRBJ2-2 | TRBV28 | ATPRDTGELF
TRBJ1-1 | TRBV7-2 | ASSPGRGLSTEAF
TRBJ2-7 | TRBV30 | AWSVSPERYEQY
TRBJ1-2 | TRBV7-2 | ASSPTGRRSGYT
TRBJ2-3 | TRBV7-8 | ASSPRGYSSLSTDTQY
TRBJ1-5 | TRBV29-1 | SVGTGLEQPQH
TRBJ2-6 | TRBV9 | ASSVVSSGANVLT
TRBJ2-7 | TRBV6-5 | ASSYDRSSSYEQY
TRBJ2-3 | TRBV11-2 | ASSLGRDTQY
TRBJ2-1 | TRBV4-1 | ASSPRNEVSYNEQF
TRBJ2-3 | TRBV29-1 | SVAISTDTQY
TRBJ2-5 | TRBV4-2 | ASRRKIAGQETQY
TRBJ2-1 | TRBV7-2 | ASSRPSNEQF
TRBJ2-3 | TRBV9 | ASSDRKGTDTQY
TRBJ2-1 | TRBV28 | ASSWRQGRRGYNEQF
TRBJ2-3 | TRBV5-1 | ASRGGTDTQY
TRBJ2-1 | TRBV7-2 | ASSLLGSSYNEQF
TRBJ2-5 | TRBV7-9 | ASSLERKMAQY
TRBJ1-1 | TRBV7-9 | ASSTGDRGNTEAF